This T cell receptor beta chain was identified during a study of CD8 T cells in ankylosing spondylitis. Study-level findings and limits: Several of the motif variants were reported before in synovial fluid and blood from reactive arthritis. Ankylosing spondylitis blood seemed to carry a telltale TCR beta motif made of about 8 highly homologous variants.

Germline V gene sequence: CDR1 DFQATT, CDR2 SNEGSKA (reference sequence). This CDR3 contains 13 residues. J lost 7 bases, V lost 5 bases, and 6 bases had no gene match. About this clonotype: The antigen is undetermined.

MiXCR was run by TCRdb on the 5' RACE reads, yielding one entry per CDR3 protein. This table has some 800,000 distinct CDR3 sequences, 10% to 15% appearing once. Material: blood, either unsorted or a sorted T cell fraction (not recorded which). The origin of this receptor is a male donor with ankylosing spondylitis. V and J are TRBV20-1 and TRBJ1-5, with TRBD1 matching over 9 bases. CDR3 sequence reads: CSAGTGTGQPQHF. CDR3 in DNA: TGCAGTGCTGGGACAGGGACCGGCCAGCCCCAGCATTTT.